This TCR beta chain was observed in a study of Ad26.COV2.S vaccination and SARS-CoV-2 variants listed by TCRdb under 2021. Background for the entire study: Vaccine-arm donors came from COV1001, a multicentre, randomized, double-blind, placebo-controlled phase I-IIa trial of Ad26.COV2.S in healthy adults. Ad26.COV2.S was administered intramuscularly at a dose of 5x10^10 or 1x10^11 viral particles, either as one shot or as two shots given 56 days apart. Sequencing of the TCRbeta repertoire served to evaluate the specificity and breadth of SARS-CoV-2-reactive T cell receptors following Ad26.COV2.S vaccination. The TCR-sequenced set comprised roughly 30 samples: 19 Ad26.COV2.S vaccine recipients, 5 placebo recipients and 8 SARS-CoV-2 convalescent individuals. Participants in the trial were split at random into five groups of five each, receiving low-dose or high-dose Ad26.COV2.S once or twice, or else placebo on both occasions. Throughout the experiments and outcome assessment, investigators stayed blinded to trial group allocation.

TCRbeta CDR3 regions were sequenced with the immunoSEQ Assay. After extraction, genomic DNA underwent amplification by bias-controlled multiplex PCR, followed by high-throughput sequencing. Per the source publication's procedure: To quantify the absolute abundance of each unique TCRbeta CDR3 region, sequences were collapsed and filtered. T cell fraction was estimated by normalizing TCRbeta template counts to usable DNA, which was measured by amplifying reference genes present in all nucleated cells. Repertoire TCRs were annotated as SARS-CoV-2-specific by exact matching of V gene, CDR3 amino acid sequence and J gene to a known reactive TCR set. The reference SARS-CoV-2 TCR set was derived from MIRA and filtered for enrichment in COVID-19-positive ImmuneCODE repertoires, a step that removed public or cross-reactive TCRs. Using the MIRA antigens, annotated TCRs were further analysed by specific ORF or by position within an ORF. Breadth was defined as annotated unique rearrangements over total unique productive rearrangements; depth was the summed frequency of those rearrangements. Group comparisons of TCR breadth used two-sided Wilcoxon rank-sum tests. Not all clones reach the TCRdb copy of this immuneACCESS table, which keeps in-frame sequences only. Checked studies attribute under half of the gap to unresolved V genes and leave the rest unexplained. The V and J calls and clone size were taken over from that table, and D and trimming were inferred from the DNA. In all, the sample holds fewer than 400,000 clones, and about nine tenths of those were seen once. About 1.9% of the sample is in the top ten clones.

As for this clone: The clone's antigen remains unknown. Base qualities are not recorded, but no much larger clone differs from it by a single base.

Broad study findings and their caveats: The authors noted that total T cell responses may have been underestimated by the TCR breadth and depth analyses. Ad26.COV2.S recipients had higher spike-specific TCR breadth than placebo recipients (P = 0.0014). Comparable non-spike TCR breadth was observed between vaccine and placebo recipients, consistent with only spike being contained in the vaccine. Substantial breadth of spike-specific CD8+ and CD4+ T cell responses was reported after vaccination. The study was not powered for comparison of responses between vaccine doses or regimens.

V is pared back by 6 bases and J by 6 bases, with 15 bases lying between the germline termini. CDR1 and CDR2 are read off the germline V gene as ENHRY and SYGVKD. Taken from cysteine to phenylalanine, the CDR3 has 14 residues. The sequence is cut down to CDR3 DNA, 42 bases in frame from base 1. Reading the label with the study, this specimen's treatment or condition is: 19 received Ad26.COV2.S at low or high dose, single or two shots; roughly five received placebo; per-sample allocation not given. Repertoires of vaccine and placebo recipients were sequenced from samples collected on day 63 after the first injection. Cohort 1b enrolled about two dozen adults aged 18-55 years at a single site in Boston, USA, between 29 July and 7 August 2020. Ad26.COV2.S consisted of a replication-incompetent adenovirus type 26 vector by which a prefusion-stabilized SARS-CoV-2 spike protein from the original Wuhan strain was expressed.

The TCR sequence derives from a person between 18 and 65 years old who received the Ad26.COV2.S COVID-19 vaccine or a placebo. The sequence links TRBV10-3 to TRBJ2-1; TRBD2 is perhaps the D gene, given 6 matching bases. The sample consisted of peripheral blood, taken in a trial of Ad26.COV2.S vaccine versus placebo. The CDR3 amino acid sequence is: CAISLAPEGNEQFF. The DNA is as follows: TGTGCCATCAGCCTAGCGCCCGAGGGCAATGAGCAGTTCTTC.